The present TCR beta chain was sequenced within a study of blood T cell repertoires in COVID-19. Looking at the study overall: Recovery among Cohort 3 donors was established by two negative PCRs, clearance, or symptom resolution. Spain, Italy and the United States supplied samples that represented acute and convalescent COVID-19. Sources were T cells, B-cell-depleted T cells, or PBMCs; the material itself was cDNA or gDNA.

The cohort comprised adults aged about 18 to 100 years residing in 24 US areas. Some clones are missing from TCRdb's copy, which holds only in-frame ones; the method was immunoSEQ multiplex PCR. The sample holds around 300,000 clones, around nine tenths seen once. Sequenced input: PBMCs or T cells enriched from blood (not recorded which). This sequence was found in a woman between 55 and 75 years old in a cohort exposed to, infected with or recovered from COVID-19 (not recorded which).

Here the CDR3 DNA reads TGTGCCAGCAGCGCACAGGGGATGCCAGAGACCCAGTACTTC. Translation: CASSAQGMPETQYF. The V call is TRBV2, the J call TRBJ2-5; TRBD1 matches at 7 bases. Germline lookup yields CDR1 SNHLY and CDR2 FYNNEI. The junction had 8 bases not matched to a gene; V was cut back by 6 bases and J by 4 bases. The CDR3 is 14 amino acids.